Listed below are T cell receptor beta chains from one sample, sequenced in a study of blood T cell repertoires in COVID-19. Some clones are missing from TCRdb's copy, which holds only in-frame ones; the method was immunoSEQ multiplex PCR. The sample lists roughly 300,000 clones, about nine tenths occurring once. The specimen was PBMCs or T cells enriched from blood (not recorded which). These receptors were collected from a middle-aged woman with acute COVID-19. Both conserved end residues are trimmed from each CDR3. D genes are given only for firm matches.

V	J	D	CDR3
TRBV4-1	TRBJ2-1	TRBD1	ASSQDLWDRGPTDSYNEQF
TRBV15	TRBJ1-5	TRBD1	ATSRGQGNQPQH
TRBV2	TRBJ1-3	NA	ASRQAGNTIY
TRBV30	TRBJ1-5	NA	AWSVRPAVLQPQH
TRBV2	TRBJ1-2	NA	ASSDPGHNYGYT
TRBV6-2/TRBV6-3	TRBJ2-1	TRBD2	ASSQPLAGDRQQF
TRBV12-3/TRBV12-4	TRBJ2-1	NA	ASSLARSRSEF
TRBV6-5	TRBJ1-5	NA	ASCRGLDQPQH
TRBV2	TRBJ2-4	TRBD2	ASSRGGSKNIQY
TRBV19	TRBJ2-7	NA	ASSIDLGSEQY
TRBV5-1	TRBJ2-7	TRBD2	ASSRGGFSTSGSYEQY
TRBV5-1	TRBJ2-3	NA	ASSSGRGQY
TRBV5-3	TRBJ2-7	NA	ARSLANRDSEYEQY
TRBV5-1	TRBJ2-7	TRBD1	ASSLDRGAYEQY
TRBV7-2	TRBJ2-7	TRBD2	ASSLELAGENEQY
TRBV30	TRBJ2-1	NA	AWSLGQMNNEQF
TRBV7-3	TRBJ1-3	NA	ASSLSAGAGNTIY
TRBV15	TRBJ1-1	NA	ATSRDLEIMNTEAF
TRBV30	TRBJ2-1	NA	AWSPGNRNNEQF
TRBV11-3	TRBJ2-3	NA	ASSPTSGTDTQY
TRBV3-1/TRBV3-2	TRBJ1-4	NA	ASSPGSTTNEKLF
TRBV28	TRBJ2-3	TRBD2	ASSLAGVNTDTQY
TRBV6-6	TRBJ2-7	TRBD1	ASSTQGSYEQY
TRBV5-6	TRBJ2-7	NA	ASSSYYEQY
TRBV14	TRBJ1-1	TRBD1	ASSQTGFVAF
TRBV5-1	TRBJ1-2	NA	ASSSGGQSAYGYT
TRBV28	TRBJ2-1	NA	ASSFSGGGAEQF
TRBV18	TRBJ1-1	NA	ASSPRGGAQNTEAF
TRBV2	TRBJ1-4	TRBD1	ASSARDRDDEKLF
TRBV4-3	TRBJ2-1	NA	ASSQDTGPRNEQF
TRBV19	TRBJ1-3	NA	ASSGGSGNTIY
TRBV6-5	TRBJ1-4	NA	ASSYRGRTNEKLF
TRBV6-5	TRBJ2-3	NA	ASTWGQPTDTQY